This T cell receptor (beta chain) was obtained from a study of early T cells in non-severe SARS-CoV-2 infection (dated by TCRdb to the early 2020s). In the study overall: Because TCR sequencing relied on bulk RNA taken from unsorted whole blood, pairing of alpha and beta chains was not possible.

The study was a case-control design nested within a healthcare worker cohort in London, UK, with weekly nasopharyngeal swab PCR tests and blood sampling. Healthcare workers were enrolled in the week of the UK lockdown, from 23 to 31 March 2020, and were followed every week for up to roughly 15 weeks. From cysteine to phenylalanine, the CDR3 is 16 amino acids long. Only CDR3 DNA is held: 48 bases, read in frame from base 1. CDR1 and CDR2, looked up from the germline V gene (reference sequence), are LNHDA and SQIVND. Here V drops 7 bases and J drops 6 bases, and the junction holds 14 bases not matched to any gene. The library was built by means of 5' RACE. Instrument used: NextSeq 500. To correct for sequencing error and PCR bias, the TCR library protocol tagged individual cDNA molecules with unique molecular identifiers. Both TCR alpha and beta chains were sequenced, and tight co-correlation was observed between alpha and beta sequence abundances in each sample. The source study handled its data this way. Decombinator V4 was used to annotate TCR sequences for V gene, J gene and CDR3. TCRs were defined as expanded if a significant change between any two time points was detected under a Poisson model with p below 0.0001. TCR abundances were normalised to the total number of TCRs sequenced in each sample and reported as counts per million. TRAV1-2 paired with TRAJ12, TRAJ20 or TRAJ33 defined MAIT TCRs, while TRAV10 paired with TRAJ18 defined iNKT TCRs. VDJdb, accessed 1 November 2021, was searched for CMV, EBV and SARS-CoV-2 annotated TCRs, with TCRs annotated for multiple antigens excluded. The public reads were reprocessed in TCRdb via fastp at Q25 and MiXCR, keeping in-frame beta chains. Entries that share a CDR3 protein sequence are merged under the most common genes and DNA. The V and J calls were not made by the authors but by TCRdb's processing. The sample yields over 55,000 distinct CDR3 sequences; around 11% were counted once. The top ten hold roughly 2.5% of the sample.

About this clonotype: Its specific antigen is unknown. No base quality information exists; no much larger clone differs at one position.

Results the study describes overall, beyond this receptor: VDJdb matching was skewed toward anti-spike CD8 responses and likely underestimated virus-specific expansions by missing private and CD4 specificities.

Sample: whole blood, taken at baseline. This receptor was taken from an adult who was a healthcare worker with PCR-confirmed SARS-CoV-2 infection or an uninfected control (not recorded which). The chain links TRBV19 with TRBJ1-1; TRBD1 aligns with 10 central bases. For the CDR3, the sequence is CASIPRDRGLRAEAFF. In nucleotides, the sequence is TGTGCCAGTATCCCCCGGGACAGGGGTTTACGGGCTGAAGCTTTCTTT.